This T cell receptor beta chain is from a study of graft-versus-host responses after intestinal transplantation. This clone was found a few times. The CDR3 is 12 residues long. Only in-frame clones appear in the TCRdb table, and some are missing; sequencing was by immunoSEQ multiplex PCR. The sample lists under 30,000 clones, approximately 93% seen once, with 0.45% to 0.6% in the top ten. This material consisted of PBMCs, taken 18 days after transplant. The rearrangement joins TRBV12-2 to TRBJ1-5. TRBV12-2 has pseudogene status. This clonotype was sampled from a human patient who received an intestinal transplant, so some T cells may come from the graft donor. The DNA for the CDR3 is TGTGCAAGTCGCTTAGCTTCTCAGCCCCAGCATTTT. It encodes CASRLASQPQHF.